Listed below are T cell receptor beta chains from one sample, sequenced in a study of T cell responses to AZD1222 COVID-19 vaccine. Clones were sequenced by immunoSEQ multiplex PCR, and TCRdb holds only the in-frame ones, with some missing. The sample lists approximately 150,000 clones; just over 90% were seen once. This sample comprised peripheral blood, obtained on day 0 of AZD1222 vaccination. Receptors were obtained from an adult in good health. Both conserved end residues are part of each CDR3. The order of the fields is J gene, D gene, V gene, CDR3 length, clone size, CDR3 DNA, CDR3 protein. A D gene is named only where the DNA matches it firmly. Size is stated for part of the rows, as once, few or many counts, or as a class when the clone is expanded.

j_gene: TRBJ2-3; d_gene: TRBD2; v_gene: TRBV5-4; len: 15; abundance: few; CDR3nt: TGTGCCAGCAGGGATCAGCGGGGGAGCACAGATACGCAGTATTTT; CDR3aa: CASRDQRGSTDTQYF
j_gene: TRBJ2-7; d_gene: TRBD2; v_gene: TRBV9; len: 16; abundance: -; CDR3nt: TGTGCCAGCAGCGTAGGAGGCGAGGACCTAGCGGGCGAGCAGTACTTC; CDR3aa: CASSVGGEDLAGEQYF
j_gene: TRBJ2-5; d_gene: -; v_gene: TRBV6-5; len: 15; abundance: once; CDR3nt: TGTGCCAGCAGTTTAGGAGGGGGGGCAGCGAAGACCCAGTACTTC; CDR3aa: CASSLGGGAAKTQYF
j_gene: TRBJ1-3; d_gene: -; v_gene: TRBV10-3; len: 12; abundance: -; CDR3nt: TGTGCCATCAGTGGGGAACCAAACACCATATATTTT; CDR3aa: CAISGEPNTIYF
j_gene: TRBJ2-1; d_gene: TRBD2; v_gene: TRBV9; len: 16; abundance: -; CDR3nt: TGTGCCAGCAGCGAACCTAGCGGGTCTTATGGCAATGAGCAGTTCTTC; CDR3aa: CASSEPSGSYGNEQFF
j_gene: TRBJ1-2; d_gene: TRBD1; v_gene: TRBV10-3; len: 15; abundance: -; CDR3nt: TGTGCCATCAGTGAACCGGGACAGGGGGCGCGGGGCTACACCTTC; CDR3aa: CAISEPGQGARGYTF
j_gene: TRBJ1-1; d_gene: -; v_gene: TRBV4-3; len: 14; abundance: -; CDR3nt: TGCGCCAGCAGCTCAGGCGGGGGGCGCACTGAAGCTTTCTTT; CDR3aa: CASSSGGGRTEAFF
j_gene: TRBJ2-1; d_gene: -; v_gene: TRBV11-3; len: 13; abundance: -; CDR3nt: TGTGCCAGCAGCTTAGAAGCCTACAATGAGCAGTTCTTC; CDR3aa: CASSLEAYNEQFF
j_gene: TRBJ2-7; d_gene: -; v_gene: TRBV30; len: 14; abundance: -; CDR3nt: TGTGCCTGGAGTGTACAACAGACGGATTACGAGCAGTACTTC; CDR3aa: CAWSVQQTDYEQYF
j_gene: TRBJ1-2; d_gene: -; v_gene: TRBV19; len: 14; abundance: -; CDR3nt: TGTGCCAGTAGTGTTCCCGGGGCGGACTATGGCTACACCTTC; CDR3aa: CASSVPGADYGYTF
j_gene: TRBJ2-6; d_gene: -; v_gene: TRBV7-2; len: 15; abundance: once; CDR3nt: TGTGCCAGCAGCTTAACATTGGGTGGGGCCAACGTCCTGACTTTC; CDR3aa: CASSLTLGGANVLTF
j_gene: TRBJ1-5; d_gene: TRBD1; v_gene: TRBV10-3; len: 18; abundance: -; CDR3nt: TGTGCCATCAGTGAGCAACCTCCGGGACAGGGGGCTAGTCAGCCCCAGCATTTT; CDR3aa: CAISEQPPGQGASQPQHF
j_gene: TRBJ2-7; d_gene: TRBD2; v_gene: TRBV5-5; len: 16; abundance: -; CDR3nt: TGTGCCAGCAGCTTGGAAGGTACTAGCGGCACCTACGAGCAGTACTTC; CDR3aa: CASSLEGTSGTYEQYF
j_gene: TRBJ1-1; d_gene: -; v_gene: TRBV7-2; len: 12; abundance: -; CDR3nt: TGTGCCAGCAGCTTTCTCGGGACGTGTGCTTTCTTT; CDR3aa: CASSFLGTCAFF
j_gene: TRBJ1-1; d_gene: -; v_gene: TRBV10-3; len: 14; abundance: once; CDR3nt: TGTGCCATCAGTGAGACCGGCCAGGGCTCTGAAGCTTTCTTT; CDR3aa: CAISETGQGSEAFF
j_gene: TRBJ2-7; d_gene: TRBD2; v_gene: TRBV5-6; len: 19; abundance: -; CDR3nt: TGTGCCAGCAGCTCCAGACTAGCGGGGGGGCCAGAGTTTATCTACGAGCAGTACTTC; CDR3aa: CASSSRLAGGPEFIYEQYF
j_gene: TRBJ2-1; d_gene: -; v_gene: TRBV19; len: 16; abundance: -; CDR3nt: TGTGCCAGTATGAGGGTAACAGCCGCCCTAGGGGATGAGCAGTTCTTC; CDR3aa: CASMRVTAALGDEQFF
j_gene: TRBJ2-5; d_gene: -; v_gene: TRBV5-6; len: 13; abundance: -; CDR3nt: TGTGCCAGCTTTAGTTTGGGGGCTGAGACCCAGTACTTC; CDR3aa: CASFSLGAETQYF
j_gene: TRBJ1-2; d_gene: TRBD1; v_gene: TRBV24-1; len: 15; abundance: -; CDR3nt: TGTGCCACCAGTGAACAACAGGGGGGTAACTATGGCTACACCTTC; CDR3aa: CATSEQQGGNYGYTF
j_gene: TRBJ1-3; d_gene: -; v_gene: TRBV2; len: 15; abundance: -; CDR3nt: TGTGCCAGCAGACCAACGGGGGTTTCTGGAAACACCATATATTTT; CDR3aa: CASRPTGVSGNTIYF
j_gene: TRBJ2-7; d_gene: TRBD1; v_gene: TRBV18; len: 16; abundance: once; CDR3nt: TGTGCCAGCTCACCACTCTCCGGGACAGGGGGCGGCGAGCAGTACTTC; CDR3aa: CASSPLSGTGGGEQYF
j_gene: TRBJ2-7; d_gene: TRBD2; v_gene: TRBV7-2; len: 15; abundance: once; CDR3nt: TGTGCCAGCAGCTCCCCGGGGAGAGCGGGGGGCGAGCAGTACTTC; CDR3aa: CASSSPGRAGGEQYF
j_gene: TRBJ2-2; d_gene: -; v_gene: TRBV11-3; len: 14; abundance: -; CDR3nt: TGTGCCAGCAGCCCAGGTGCGAACACCGGGGAGCTGTTTTTT; CDR3aa: CASSPGANTGELFF
j_gene: TRBJ2-7; d_gene: TRBD1; v_gene: TRBV5-6; len: 16; abundance: -; CDR3nt: TGTGCCAGCAGCCCGGATGGACAGGGGATTTCTTACGAGCAGTACTTC; CDR3aa: CASSPDGQGISYEQYF
j_gene: TRBJ1-2; d_gene: TRBD1; v_gene: TRBV29-1; len: 12; abundance: once; CDR3nt: TGCAGCGTCCCGGGACAGGCAAATGGCTACACCTTC; CDR3aa: CSVPGQANGYTF
j_gene: TRBJ1-4; d_gene: -; v_gene: TRBV20-1; len: 13; abundance: -; CDR3nt: TGCAGTGCTAGTGTTGGTGCTAATGAAAAACTGTTTTTT; CDR3aa: CSASVGANEKLFF
j_gene: TRBJ1-5; d_gene: TRBD1; v_gene: TRBV5-1; len: 15; abundance: once; CDR3nt: TGCGCCAGCAGCCCTTACAGGGGGCAGACGCAGCCCCAGCATTTT; CDR3aa: CASSPYRGQTQPQHF
j_gene: TRBJ2-2; d_gene: -; v_gene: TRBV29-1; len: 11; abundance: -; CDR3nt: TGCAGCGTTGTGGGTACCGGGGAGCTGTTTTTT; CDR3aa: CSVVGTGELFF
j_gene: TRBJ2-7; d_gene: -; v_gene: TRBV30; len: 13; abundance: -; CDR3nt: TGTGCCTGGAGTATTAACTCCGCCTACGAGCAGTACTTC; CDR3aa: CAWSINSAYEQYF
j_gene: TRBJ2-5; d_gene: -; v_gene: TRBV5-4; len: 14; abundance: -; CDR3nt: TGTGCCAGCAGCTCCCGGGACAACCAAGAGACCCAGTACTTC; CDR3aa: CASSSRDNQETQYF
j_gene: TRBJ1-1; d_gene: TRBD1; v_gene: TRBV5-6; len: 12; abundance: -; CDR3nt: TGTGCCAGCAGCTTAGGAGGGGGCCTGGCTTTCTTT; CDR3aa: CASSLGGGLAFF
j_gene: TRBJ1-3; d_gene: -; v_gene: TRBV7-2; len: 15; abundance: -; CDR3nt: TGTGCCAGCAGCTTGGCGGGCGTGGCCGGAAACACCATATATTTT; CDR3aa: CASSLAGVAGNTIYF
j_gene: TRBJ1-1; d_gene: -; v_gene: TRBV4-2; len: 16; abundance: -; CDR3nt: TGTGCCAGCAGCCGAGAGGGGGGGCCTGGAAACACTGAAGCTTTCTTT; CDR3aa: CASSREGGPGNTEAFF
j_gene: TRBJ2-5; d_gene: -; v_gene: TRBV4-1; len: 14; abundance: -; CDR3nt: TGCGCCAGCGGGGCGACGGTTAATTATGAGACCCAGTACTTC; CDR3aa: CASGATVNYETQYF
j_gene: TRBJ2-3; d_gene: -; v_gene: TRBV11-3; len: 14; abundance: -; CDR3nt: TGTGCCAGCAGTGGGGCTGCTAGCACAGATACGCAGTATTTT; CDR3aa: CASSGAASTDTQYF
j_gene: TRBJ2-1; d_gene: -; v_gene: TRBV7-9; len: 10; abundance: once; CDR3nt: TGTGCCAGCAACCGGAATGAGCAGTTCTTC; CDR3aa: CASNRNEQFF
j_gene: TRBJ2-5; d_gene: -; v_gene: TRBV18; len: 13; abundance: once; CDR3nt: TGTGCCAGCTCACCAAGGCGAGGAGAGACCCAGTACTTC; CDR3aa: CASSPRRGETQYF
j_gene: TRBJ1-6; d_gene: -; v_gene: TRBV5-4; len: 13; abundance: once; CDR3nt: TGTGCCAGCACTTTAGGGGAGGATTCACCCCTCCACTTT; CDR3aa: CASTLGEDSPLHF
j_gene: TRBJ2-7; d_gene: -; v_gene: TRBV4-3; len: 14; abundance: -; CDR3nt: TGCGCCAGCAGCCTGGGAGGGGGCCCCTACGAGCAGTACTTC; CDR3aa: CASSLGGGPYEQYF
j_gene: TRBJ1-4; d_gene: -; v_gene: TRBV14; len: 15; abundance: -; CDR3nt: TGTGCCAGCAGCCCTCTGGGGATGGGGGGTGAAAAACTGTTTTTT; CDR3aa: CASSPLGMGGEKLFF
j_gene: TRBJ2-1; d_gene: -; v_gene: TRBV4-3; len: 13; abundance: -; CDR3nt: TGCGCCAGCAGCCAAGATGTAACCGATGAGCAGTTCTTC; CDR3aa: CASSQDVTDEQFF
j_gene: TRBJ2-1; d_gene: TRBD2; v_gene: TRBV7-2; len: 16; abundance: -; CDR3nt: TGTGCCAGCAGCCCCCCCGGGACTAGCGGTTTCAATGAGCAGTTCTTC; CDR3aa: CASSPPGTSGFNEQFF
j_gene: TRBJ2-7; d_gene: TRBD2; v_gene: TRBV5-6; len: 15; abundance: -; CDR3nt: TGTGCCAGCAGCTGGGGTGTCGGACTAGCAAAGGAGCAGTACTTC; CDR3aa: CASSWGVGLAKEQYF
j_gene: TRBJ2-2; d_gene: TRBD2; v_gene: TRBV27; len: 18; abundance: -; CDR3nt: TGTGCCAGCAGCCGCCTGACTAGCGGGGGAACGAACACCGGGGAGCTGTTTTTT; CDR3aa: CASSRLTSGGTNTGELFF
j_gene: TRBJ2-7; d_gene: -; v_gene: TRBV7-8; len: 13; abundance: few; CDR3nt: TGTGCCAGCAGCTTAGGTACCGGGGTCCACCGGTACTTC; CDR3aa: CASSLGTGVHRYF
j_gene: TRBJ1-1; d_gene: -; v_gene: TRBV6-5; len: 15; abundance: -; CDR3nt: TGTGCCAGCGAATCTCACGAGGACAGGAACACTGAAGCTTTCTTT; CDR3aa: CASESHEDRNTEAFF
j_gene: TRBJ1-2; d_gene: TRBD1; v_gene: TRBV3-1/TRBV3-2; len: 13; abundance: -; CDR3nt: TGTGCCAGCAGAACGGCAGGGGGTAATGGCTACACCTTC; CDR3aa: CASRTAGGNGYTF
j_gene: TRBJ2-5; d_gene: TRBD2; v_gene: TRBV5-6; len: 14; abundance: -; CDR3nt: TGTGCCAGCAGCGTACCTAGCGGCCAAGAGACCCAGTACTTC; CDR3aa: CASSVPSGQETQYF
j_gene: TRBJ2-7; d_gene: -; v_gene: TRBV3-1/TRBV3-2; len: 13; abundance: -; CDR3nt: TGTGCCAGCAGCACCCTAGGGTGGAGGGAGCAGTACTTC; CDR3aa: CASSTLGWREQYF
j_gene: TRBJ2-3; d_gene: -; v_gene: TRBV5-6; len: 18; abundance: -; CDR3nt: TGTGCCAGCAGCTTGTGGGGACCTGGCCAGGGTGATACAGATACGCAGTATTTT; CDR3aa: CASSLWGPGQGDTDTQYF
j_gene: TRBJ2-3; d_gene: -; v_gene: TRBV11-2; len: 17; abundance: once; CDR3nt: TGTGCCAGCAGCTTAGGATTCGCAGGCCCTAGCACAGATACGCAGTATTTT; CDR3aa: CASSLGFAGPSTDTQYF